This T cell receptor beta chain came from a study of T cells in Graves' hyperthyroidism and ophthalmopathy. Amplified regions were TCR beta CDR3 sequences from RNA transcripts. A set of HTBI primers served as the primers for a first-round RT-PCR of the TCR CDR3. TCRdb analysed the multiplex PCR reads with MiXCR anew, one entry per CDR3 protein. The sample holds 500,000 to 600,000 distinct CDR3 sequences, roughly 46% seen once. V was pared by 1 base and J by 7 bases, with 6 bases of the junction left unmatched. This CDR3 spans 14 amino acids. Germline CDR1 and CDR2: ENHRY and SYGVKD. The source material was peripheral blood or thyroid tissue (not recorded which). The source of this sequence is a woman between 18 and 29 years old with Graves' hyperthyroidism. The rearrangement joins TRBV10-3 to TRBJ2-7; 8 bases agree with TRBD1. The DNA of the CDR3 is TGTGCCATCAGTGAGTTGTGGGACAGGAGGGAGCAGTACTTC. Translating gives CAISELWDRREQYF.